Reported below is one T cell receptor beta chain. This sample is drawn from a study of response to subunit inactivated influenza vaccine. J was trimmed by 7 bases and V by 3 bases; bases with no gene match: 8. Germline V gene data show CDR1 as SEHNR and CDR2 as FQNEAQ (reference sequence). The CDR3 has 15 amino acids. Using its own MiXCR run on the RT-PCR reads, TCRdb lists one record per CDR3 protein. The sample records 180,000 or so distinct CDR3 sequences, over 9.5% being singletons. The same sample was also used in a study of T cells expressing NK-cell markers. From that report: 5'RACE template switching built TCR beta cDNA with unique molecular identifiers.

This receptor was obtained from a man in his fifties or sixties who received an inactivated influenza vaccine. The sample consisted of CD8+ T cells sorted from PBMCs, taken approximately 13 days after vaccination. The chain joins TRBV7-9 to TRBJ1-4; the match to TRBD1 covers 7 bases. In DNA, the CDR3 is TGTGCCAGCAGCTTCACCTCGACAGGGAGTGAAAAACTGTTTTTT. This sequence encodes CASSFTSTGSEKLFF.